The present T cell receptor (beta chain) was sequenced within a study of blood T cell repertoires in COVID-19. Overall study: Acute and convalescent COVID-19 samples came from the United States, Italy and Spain. The analysed material was cDNA or gDNA that came from T cells, B-cell-depleted T cells, or PBMCs.

Germline V gene sequence: CDR1 SGHTS, CDR2 YDEGEE. Losses at the gene ends were 4 bases for V and 6 bases for J; bases not matched to a gene: 10. This CDR3 is built from 16 residues. In the authors' workflow: Counts of nucleated cells, estimated from reference gene primer amplification, were obtained. Only in-frame clones appear in the TCRdb table, and some are missing; sequencing was by immunoSEQ multiplex PCR. V, J and clone size reflect that table, while D and trimming were determined from the DNA. The table includes approximately 450,000 clones, around 89% detected once. This clonotype was obtained from a woman in her 30s with acute or convalescent COVID-19. The chain links TRBV5-8 to TRBJ2-2; TRBD1 agrees at 9 bases. Sequencing used peripheral blood. For the CDR3, the DNA is TGTGCCAGCAGCGCGGACAGGGGTGGTTATGCCGGGGAGCTGTTTTTT. Encoded protein: CASSADRGGYAGELFF. Full variable domain (remainder filled in from reference TRBV5-8 and TRBJ2-2): EAGVTQSPTHLIKTRGQQATLRCSPISGHTSVYWYQQALGLGLQFLLWYDEGEERNRGNFPPRFSGRQFPNYSSELNVNALELEDSALYLCASSADRGGYAGELFFGEGSRLTVL.